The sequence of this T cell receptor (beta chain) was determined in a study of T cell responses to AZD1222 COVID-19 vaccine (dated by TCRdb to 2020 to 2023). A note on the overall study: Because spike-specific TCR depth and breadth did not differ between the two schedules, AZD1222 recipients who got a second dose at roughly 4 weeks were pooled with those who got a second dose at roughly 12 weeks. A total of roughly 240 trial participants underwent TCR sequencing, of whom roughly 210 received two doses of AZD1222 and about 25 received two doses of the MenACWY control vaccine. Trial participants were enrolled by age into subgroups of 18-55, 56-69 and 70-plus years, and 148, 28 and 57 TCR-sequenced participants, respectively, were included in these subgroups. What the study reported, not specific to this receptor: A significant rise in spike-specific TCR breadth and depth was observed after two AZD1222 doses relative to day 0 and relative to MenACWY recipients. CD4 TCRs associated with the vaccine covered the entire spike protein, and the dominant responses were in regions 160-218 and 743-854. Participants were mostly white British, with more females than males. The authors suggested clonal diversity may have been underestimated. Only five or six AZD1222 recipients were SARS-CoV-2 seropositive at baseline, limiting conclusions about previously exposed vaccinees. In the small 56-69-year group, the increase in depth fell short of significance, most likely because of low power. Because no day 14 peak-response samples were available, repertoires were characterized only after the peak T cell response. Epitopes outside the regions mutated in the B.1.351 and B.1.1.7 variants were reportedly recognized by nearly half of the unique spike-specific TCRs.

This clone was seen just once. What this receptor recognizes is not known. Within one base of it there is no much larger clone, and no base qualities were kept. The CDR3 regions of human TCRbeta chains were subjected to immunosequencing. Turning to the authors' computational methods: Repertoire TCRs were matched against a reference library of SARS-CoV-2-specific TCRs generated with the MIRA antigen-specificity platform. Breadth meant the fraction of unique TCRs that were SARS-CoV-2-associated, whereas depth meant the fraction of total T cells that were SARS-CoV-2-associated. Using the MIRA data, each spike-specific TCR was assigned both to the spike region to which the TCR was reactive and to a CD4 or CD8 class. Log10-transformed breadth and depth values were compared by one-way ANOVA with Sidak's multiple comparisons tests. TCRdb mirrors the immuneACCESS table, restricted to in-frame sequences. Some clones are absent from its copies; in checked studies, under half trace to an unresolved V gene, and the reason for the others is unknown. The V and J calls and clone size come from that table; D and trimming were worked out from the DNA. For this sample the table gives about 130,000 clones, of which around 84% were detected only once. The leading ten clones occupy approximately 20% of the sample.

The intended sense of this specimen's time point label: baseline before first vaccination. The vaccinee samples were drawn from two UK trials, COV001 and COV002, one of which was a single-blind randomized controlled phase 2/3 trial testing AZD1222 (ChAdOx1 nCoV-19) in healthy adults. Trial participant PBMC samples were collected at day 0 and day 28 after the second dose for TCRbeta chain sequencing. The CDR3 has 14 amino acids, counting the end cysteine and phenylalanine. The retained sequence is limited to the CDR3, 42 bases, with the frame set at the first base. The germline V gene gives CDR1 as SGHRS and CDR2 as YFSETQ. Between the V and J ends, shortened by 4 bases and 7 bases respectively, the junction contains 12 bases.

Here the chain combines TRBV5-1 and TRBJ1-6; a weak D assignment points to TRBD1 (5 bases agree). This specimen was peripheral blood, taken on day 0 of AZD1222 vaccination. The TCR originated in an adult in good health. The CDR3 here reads CASSQGLLNSPLHF. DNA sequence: TGCGCCAGCAGCCAGGGACTCCTAAATTCACCCCTCCACTTT. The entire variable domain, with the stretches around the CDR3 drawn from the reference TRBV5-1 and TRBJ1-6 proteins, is KAGVTQTPRYLIKTRGQQVTLSCSPISGHRSVSWYQQTPGQGLQFLFEYFSETQRNKGNFPGRFSGRQFSNSRSEMNVSTLELGDSALYLCASSQGLLNSPLHFGNGTRLTVT.